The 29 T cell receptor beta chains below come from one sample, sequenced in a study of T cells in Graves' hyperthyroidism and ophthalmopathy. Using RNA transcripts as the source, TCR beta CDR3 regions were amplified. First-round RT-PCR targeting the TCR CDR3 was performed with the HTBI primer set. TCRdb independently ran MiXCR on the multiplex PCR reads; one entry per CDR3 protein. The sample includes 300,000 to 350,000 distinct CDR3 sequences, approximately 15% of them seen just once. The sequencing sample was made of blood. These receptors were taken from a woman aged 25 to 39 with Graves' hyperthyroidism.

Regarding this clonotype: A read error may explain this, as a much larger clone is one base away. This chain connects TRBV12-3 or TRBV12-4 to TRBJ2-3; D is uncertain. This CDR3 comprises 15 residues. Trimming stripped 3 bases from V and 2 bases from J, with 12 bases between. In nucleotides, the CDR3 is TGTGCCAGCAGTTTTTGGCTTAGGGACACAGATACGCAGTATTTT. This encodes CASSFWLRDTDTQYF.

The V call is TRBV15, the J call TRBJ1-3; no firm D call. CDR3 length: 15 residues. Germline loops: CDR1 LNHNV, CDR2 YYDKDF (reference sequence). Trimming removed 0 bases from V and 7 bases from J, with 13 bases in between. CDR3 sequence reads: CATSRDLERTNTIYF. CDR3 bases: TGTGCCACCAGCAGAGATTTGGAGAGAACCAACACCATATATTTT.

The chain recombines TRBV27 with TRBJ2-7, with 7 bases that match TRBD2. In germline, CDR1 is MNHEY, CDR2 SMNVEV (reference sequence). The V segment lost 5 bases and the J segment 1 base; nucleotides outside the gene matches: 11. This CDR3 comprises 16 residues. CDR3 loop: CASSASGGSDSYEQYF. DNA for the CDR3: TGTGCCAGCAGTGCCTCCGGGGGGTCGGATTCCTACGAGCAGTACTTC.

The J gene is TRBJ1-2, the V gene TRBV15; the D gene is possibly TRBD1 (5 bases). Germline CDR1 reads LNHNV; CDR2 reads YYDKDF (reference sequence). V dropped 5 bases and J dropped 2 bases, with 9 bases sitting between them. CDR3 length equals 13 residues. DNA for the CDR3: TGTGCCACCAGCCCGACAGAAAACTATGGCTACACCTTC. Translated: CATSPTENYGYTF.

The CDR3 loop is CASSYSRAYNEKLFF. As DNA, the CDR3 is TGTGCCAGCAGTTATAGTCGGGCCTATAATGAAAAACTGTTTTTT. This rearrangement joins TRBV6-5 to TRBJ1-4; D is undetermined. This CDR3 has 15 residues. V was clipped by 3 bases and J by 4 bases, with 12 bases between them. Germline V gives CDR1 MNHEY, CDR2 SVGAGI.

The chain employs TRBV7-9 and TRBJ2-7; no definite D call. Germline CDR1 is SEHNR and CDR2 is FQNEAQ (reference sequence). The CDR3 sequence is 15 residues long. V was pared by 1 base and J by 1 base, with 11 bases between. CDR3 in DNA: TGTGCCAGCAGCTTAGGTGATTTCTCGTCCTACGAGCAGTACTTC. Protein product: CASSLGDFSSYEQYF.

The CDR3 coding sequence is TGTGCCAGCAGTTTGACAGGGACCCCCTACGAGCAGTACTTC. It yields the protein CASSLTGTPYEQYF. The chain couples TRBV28 to TRBJ2-7, with 7 nucleotides matching TRBD1. The germline gives CDR1 MDHEN, CDR2 SYDVKM. Trimming took 3 bases from V and 2 from J; bases not matched to a gene: 4. This CDR3 is 14 amino acids long.

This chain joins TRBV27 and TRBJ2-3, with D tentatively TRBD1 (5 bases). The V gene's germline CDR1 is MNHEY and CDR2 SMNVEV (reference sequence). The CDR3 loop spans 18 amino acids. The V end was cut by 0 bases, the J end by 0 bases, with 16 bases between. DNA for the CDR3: TGTGCCAGCAGTTTATCAGGGGCTGTGATTAAGAGCACAGATACGCAGTATTTT. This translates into CASSLSGAVIKSTDTQYF.

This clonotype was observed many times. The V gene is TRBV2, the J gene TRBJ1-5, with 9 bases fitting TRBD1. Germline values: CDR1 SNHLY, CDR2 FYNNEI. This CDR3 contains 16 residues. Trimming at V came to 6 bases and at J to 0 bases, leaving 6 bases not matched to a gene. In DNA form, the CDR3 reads TGTGCCAGCAGGCGGACAGGGGACGATAGCAATCAGCCCCAGCATTTT. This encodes CASRRTGDDSNQPQHF.

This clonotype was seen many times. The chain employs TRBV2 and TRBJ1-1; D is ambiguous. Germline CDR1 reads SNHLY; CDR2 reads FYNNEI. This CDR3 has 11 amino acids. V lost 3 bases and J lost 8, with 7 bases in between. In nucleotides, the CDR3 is TGTGCCAGCAGTGATCCGGGGGAAGCTTTCTTT. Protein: CASSDPGEAFF.

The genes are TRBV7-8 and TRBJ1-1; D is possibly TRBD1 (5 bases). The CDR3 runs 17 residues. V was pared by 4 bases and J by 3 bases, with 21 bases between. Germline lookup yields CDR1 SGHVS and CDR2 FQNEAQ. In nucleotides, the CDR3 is TGTGCCAGCAGCTCGGGGGTGGGGCGCGGGTGGGACACTGAAGCTTTCTTT. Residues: CASSSGVGRGWDTEAFF. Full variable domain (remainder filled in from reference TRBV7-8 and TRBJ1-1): GAGVSQSPRYKVAKRGQDVALRCDPISGHVSLFWYQQALGQGPEFLTYFQNEAQLDKSGLPSDRFFAERPEGSVSTLKIQRTQQEDSAVYLCASSSGVGRGWDTEAFFGQGTRLTVV.

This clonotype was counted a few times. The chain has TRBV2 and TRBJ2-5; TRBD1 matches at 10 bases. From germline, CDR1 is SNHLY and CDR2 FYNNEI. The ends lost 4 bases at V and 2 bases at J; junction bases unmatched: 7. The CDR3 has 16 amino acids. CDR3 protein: CASSGIPGQGQETQYF. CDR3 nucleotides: TGTGCCAGCAGTGGAATACCGGGACAGGGGCAAGAGACCCAGTACTTC. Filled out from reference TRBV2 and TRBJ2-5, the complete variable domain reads EPEVTQTPSHQVTQMGQEVILRCVPISNHLYFYWYRQILGQKVEFLVSFYNNEISEKSEIFDDQFSVERPDGSNFTLKIRSTKLEDSAMYFCASSGIPGQGQETQYFGPGTRLLVL.

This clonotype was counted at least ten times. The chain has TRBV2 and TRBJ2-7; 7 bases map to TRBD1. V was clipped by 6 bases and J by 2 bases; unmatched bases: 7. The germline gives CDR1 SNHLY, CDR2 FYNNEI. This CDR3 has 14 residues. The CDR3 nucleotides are TGTGCCAGCAGCAAGGGGGCTCCCGCCTACGAGCAGTACTTC. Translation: CASSKGAPAYEQYF.

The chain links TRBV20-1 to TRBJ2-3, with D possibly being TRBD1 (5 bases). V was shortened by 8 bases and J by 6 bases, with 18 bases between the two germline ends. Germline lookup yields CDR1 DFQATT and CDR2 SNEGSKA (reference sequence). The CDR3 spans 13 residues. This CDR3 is CSTKAGIFDTQYF. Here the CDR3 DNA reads TGCAGTACTAAGGCAGGGATCTTCGATACGCAGTATTTT.

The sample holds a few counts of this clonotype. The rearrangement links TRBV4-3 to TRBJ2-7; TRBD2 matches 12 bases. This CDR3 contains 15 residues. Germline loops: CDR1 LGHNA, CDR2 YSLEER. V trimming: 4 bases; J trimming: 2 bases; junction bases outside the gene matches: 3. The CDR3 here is CASSPLAGGPYEQYF. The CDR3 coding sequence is TGCGCCAGCAGCCCCCTAGCGGGAGGGCCCTACGAGCAGTACTTC.

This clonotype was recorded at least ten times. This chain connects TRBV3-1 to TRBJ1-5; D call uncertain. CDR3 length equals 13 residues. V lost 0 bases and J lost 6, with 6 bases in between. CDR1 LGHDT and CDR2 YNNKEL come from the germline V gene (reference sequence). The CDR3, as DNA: TGTGCCAGCAGCCAAGATCTCATTCAGCCCCAGCATTTT. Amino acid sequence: CASSQDLIQPQHF.

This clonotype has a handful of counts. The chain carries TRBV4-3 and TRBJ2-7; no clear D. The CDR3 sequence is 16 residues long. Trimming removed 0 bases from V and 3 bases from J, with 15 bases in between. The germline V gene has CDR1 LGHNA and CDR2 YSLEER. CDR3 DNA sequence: TGCGCCAGCAGCCAAGATCGATGGGCAGGTCACTACGAGCAGTACTTC. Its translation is CASSQDRWAGHYEQYF.

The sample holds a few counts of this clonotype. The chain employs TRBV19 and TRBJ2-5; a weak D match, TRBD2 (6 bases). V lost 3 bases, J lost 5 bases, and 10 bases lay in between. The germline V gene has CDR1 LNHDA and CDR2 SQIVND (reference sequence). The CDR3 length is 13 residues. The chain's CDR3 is CASSMGRMETQYF. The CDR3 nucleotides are TGTGCCAGTAGTATGGGGAGGATGGAGACCCAGTACTTC.

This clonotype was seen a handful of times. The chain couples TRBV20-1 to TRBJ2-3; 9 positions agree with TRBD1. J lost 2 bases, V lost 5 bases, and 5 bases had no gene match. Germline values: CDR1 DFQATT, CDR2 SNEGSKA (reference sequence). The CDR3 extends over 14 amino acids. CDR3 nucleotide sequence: TGCAGTGCTCACCGGGACAGGGACACAGATACGCAGTATTTT. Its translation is CSAHRDRDTDTQYF.

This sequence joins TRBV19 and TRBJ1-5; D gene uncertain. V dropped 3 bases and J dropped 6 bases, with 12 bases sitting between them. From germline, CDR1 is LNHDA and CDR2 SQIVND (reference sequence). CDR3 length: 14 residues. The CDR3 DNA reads TGTGCCAGTAGTATCCGGGGAATTGGTCAGCCCCAGCATTTT. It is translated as CASSIRGIGQPQHF.

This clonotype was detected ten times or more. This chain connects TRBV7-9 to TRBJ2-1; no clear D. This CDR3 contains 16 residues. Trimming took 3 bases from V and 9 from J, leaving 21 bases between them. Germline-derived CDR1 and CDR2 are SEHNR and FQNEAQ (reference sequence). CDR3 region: CASSFASTLSGLEQFF. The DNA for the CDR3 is TGTGCCAGCAGCTTCGCGTCCACCCTCTCTGGTCTTGAGCAGTTCTTC.

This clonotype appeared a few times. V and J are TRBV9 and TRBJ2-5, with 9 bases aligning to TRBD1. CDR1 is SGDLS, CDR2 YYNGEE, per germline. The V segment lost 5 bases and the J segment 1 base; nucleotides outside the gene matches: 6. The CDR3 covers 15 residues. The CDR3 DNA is TGTGCCAGCAGTCGAGGGACAGGGCCCCAAGAGACCCAGTACTTC. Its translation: CASSRGTGPQETQYF.

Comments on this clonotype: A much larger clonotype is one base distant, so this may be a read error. CDR3 protein: CASRLGSYEQYF. The CDR3 DNA reads as TGTGCCAGCCGACTGGGAAGCTACGAGCAGTACTTC. The chain couples TRBV3-1 to TRBJ2-7, with D unclear. V was cut by 8 bases and J by 3 bases, with 11 bases left in between. The germline V gene encodes CDR1 LGHDT and CDR2 YNNKEL (reference sequence). The CDR3 is made up of 12 amino acids.

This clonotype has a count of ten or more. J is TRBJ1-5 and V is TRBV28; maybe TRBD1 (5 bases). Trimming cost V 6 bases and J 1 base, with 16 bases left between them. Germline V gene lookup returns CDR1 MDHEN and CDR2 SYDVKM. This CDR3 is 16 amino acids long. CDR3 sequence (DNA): TGTGCCAGCAGGGCAACAGGTTTTTGGAGCAATCAGCCCCAGCATTTT. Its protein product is CASRATGFWSNQPQHF. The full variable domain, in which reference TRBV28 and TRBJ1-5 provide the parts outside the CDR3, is DVKVTQSSRYLVKRTGEKVFLECVQDMDHENMFWYRQDPGLGLRLIYFSYDVKMKEKGDIPEGYSVSREKKERFSLILESASTNQTSMYLCASRATGFWSNQPQHFGDGTRLSIL.

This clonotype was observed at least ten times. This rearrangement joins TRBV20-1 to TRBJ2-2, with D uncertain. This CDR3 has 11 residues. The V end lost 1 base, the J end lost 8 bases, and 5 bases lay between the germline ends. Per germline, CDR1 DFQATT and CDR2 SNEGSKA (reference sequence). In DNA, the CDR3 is TGCAGTGCTAGAGGGGAAGGGGAGCTGTTTTTT. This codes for CSARGEGELFF.

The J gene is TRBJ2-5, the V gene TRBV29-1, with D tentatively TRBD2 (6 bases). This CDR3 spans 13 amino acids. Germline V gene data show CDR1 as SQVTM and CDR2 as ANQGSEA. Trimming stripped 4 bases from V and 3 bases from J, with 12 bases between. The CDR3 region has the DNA TGCAGCGTTGTGAGACGCGGGGAAGAGACCCAGTACTTC. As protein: CSVVRRGEETQYF.

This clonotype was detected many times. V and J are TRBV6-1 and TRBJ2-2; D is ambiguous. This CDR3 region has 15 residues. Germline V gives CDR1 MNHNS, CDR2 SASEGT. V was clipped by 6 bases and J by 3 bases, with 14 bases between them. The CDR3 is CASSPQSPDTGELFF. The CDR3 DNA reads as TGTGCCAGCAGCCCCCAGTCCCCGGACACCGGGGAGCTGTTTTTT.

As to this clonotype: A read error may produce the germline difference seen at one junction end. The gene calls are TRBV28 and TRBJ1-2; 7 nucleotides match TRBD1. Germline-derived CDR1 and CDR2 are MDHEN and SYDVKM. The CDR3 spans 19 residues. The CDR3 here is CASSLFSVGTATPLGGYTF. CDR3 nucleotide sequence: TGTGCCAGCAGCTTATTCTCCGTGGGGACAGCCACTCCTTTGGGCGGCTACACCTTC.

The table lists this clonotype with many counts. This CDR3 reads CASSSRVPGGEQFF. The DNA of the CDR3 is TGTGCCAGCAGCTCCCGTGTTCCAGGGGGCGAGCAGTTCTTC. The rearrangement uses TRBV11-2 and TRBJ2-1, with TRBD1 matching 8 bases. The CDR3 covers 14 residues. Germline V CDR1 and CDR2: SGHAT, FQNNGV. The J segment lost 10 bases and the V segment lost 4 bases, leaving 9 bases of the junction unmatched.